This paragraph covers one T cell receptor (beta chain) sequence. Antigen unknown. The data stem from a study of vaccination and CD4 T cells after COVID-19. Described treatment: roughly 11-day PBMC culture with coronavirus spike peptide pools or control peptides (ViraFEST assay). In the ViraFEST assay, peptide-pool expansion preceded TCR sequencing of expanded clonotypes. By negative selection, CD4+ T cells were isolated once culture had run for approximately 11 days. An Oncomine TCR Beta short-read assay was used to sequence the DNA from cultured CD4+ T cells. MiXCR was run by TCRdb on the PCR reads, yielding one entry per CDR3 protein. The sample contains about 30,000 distinct CDR3 sequences, approximately 62% of which appear only once. Germline loops: CDR1 SGHTA, CDR2 FQGNSA. V was shortened by 5 bases and J by 6 bases, with 20 bases between the two germline ends. CDR3 length: 15 residues.

The gene calls are TRBV7-2 and TRBJ2-7; D is ambiguous. The source material was CD4+ T cells from blood, cultured in vitro, sampled after SARS-CoV-2 vaccination. The receptor comes from a human donor who received a COVID-19 vaccine. Written as DNA, the CDR3 is TGTGCCAGCAGCCCCAGAGCTAGTATAGGGCTCGAGCAGTACTTC. Residues: CASSPRASIGLEQYF.